The 29 T cell receptor beta chains below all came from one sample that was sequenced in a study of blood T cell repertoires in COVID-19. Some clones are missing from TCRdb's copy, which holds only in-frame ones; the method was immunoSEQ multiplex PCR. The sample includes approximately 240,000 clones, approximately 81% of them seen just once. The sequenced sample was peripheral blood. The receptors originated from an older woman who had recovered from COVID-19.

The gene calls are TRBV5-1 and TRBJ1-2; D call uncertain. CDR1 is SGHRS, CDR2 YFSETQ, per germline. V was clipped by 0 bases and J by 7 bases, with 10 bases between them. There are 13 residues in the CDR3. In nucleotides, the CDR3 is TGCGCCAGCAGCTTGGAAGAGGGCCTTGGCTACACCTTC. Encoded protein: CASSLEEGLGYTF.

The V call is TRBV5-1, the J call TRBJ2-7; 8 nucleotides align to TRBD1. Per the germline V gene, CDR1 is SGHRS and CDR2 is YFSETQ. The length of the CDR3 is 14 residues. V gave up 2 bases and J gave up 4 bases; unmatched junction bases: 5. CDR3 DNA: TGCGCCAGCAGCTTCGGACAGGGTATATACGAGCAGTACTTC. Translating gives CASSFGQGIYEQYF.

The rearrangement uses TRBV2 and TRBJ2-3, with TRBD2 matching over 7 bases. After removal of 6 bases from V and 5 bases from J, the junction contained 5 bases not matched to a gene. Germline CDR1 is SNHLY and CDR2 is FYNNEI. The CDR3 is made up of 13 amino acids. This CDR3 reads CASRGLLGDTQYF. CDR3 nucleotides: TGTGCCAGCAGGGGACTACTGGGAGATACGCAGTATTTT.

This clone came up a few times. The chain is built from TRBV19 and TRBJ1-6; D uncertain. The V end lost 3 bases, the J end lost 6 bases, and 9 bases lay between the germline ends. Per germline, CDR1 LNHDA and CDR2 SQIVND (reference sequence). CDR3 size: 14 residues. CDR3 nucleotide sequence: TGTGCCAGTAGTATCGACACCATTAATTCACCCCTCCACTTT. This sequence encodes CASSIDTINSPLHF.

This clone was detected only once. This chain connects TRBV5-4 to TRBJ2-2, with 11 positions matching TRBD2. Trimming removed 4 bases from V and 6 bases from J; junction bases left unmatched: 5. Germline V gene data show CDR1 as SGHNT and CDR2 as YYREEE (reference sequence). The CDR3 spans 15 residues. Written as DNA, the CDR3 is TGTGCCAGCAGCCCTAGCGGGGGGCCGTCCGGGGAGCTGTTTTTT. Translation gives CASSPSGGPSGELFF.

This chain links TRBV4-1 with TRBJ1-1; D is unresolved. Germline V gene data show CDR1 as MGHRA and CDR2 as YSYEKL. This CDR3 spans 16 amino acids. V lost 1 base, J lost 0 bases, and 12 bases lay in between. The CDR3 loop reads CASSQGPEAMNTEAFF. The CDR3 DNA follows: TGCGCCAGCAGCCAAGGGCCTGAGGCCATGAACACTGAAGCTTTCTTT.

The V and J genes are TRBV7-9 and TRBJ2-1; the match to TRBD1 covers 8 bases. Trimming cost V 3 bases and J 3 bases; bases outside gene matches: 1. The CDR3 length is 14 residues. Germline V gene sequence: CDR1 SEHNR, CDR2 FQNEAQ (reference sequence). The DNA of the CDR3 is TGTGCCAGCAGCTTCGGACAGGGCTACAATGAGCAGTTCTTC. Its protein product is CASSFGQGYNEQFF.

V and J are TRBV19 and TRBJ1-3; D unresolved. Germline-derived CDR1 and CDR2 are LNHDA and SQIVND (reference sequence). V dropped 5 bases and J dropped 2 bases, with 16 bases sitting between them. The CDR3 runs to 16 residues. CDR3: CASSPRQASTGNTIYF. The CDR3 bases are TGTGCCAGTAGTCCCCGGCAGGCCAGCACTGGAAACACCATATATTTT.

The chain uses TRBV6-5 and TRBJ2-7; D perhaps matches TRBD1 (5 bases). V was clipped by 6 bases and J by 7 bases, with 16 bases between them. CDR3 length: 13 amino acids. Germline CDR1 MNHEY, CDR2 SVGAGI. The CDR3 DNA reads as TGTGCCAGCAGGACCGGAAGGGGCTGGGAGCAGTACTTC. It yields the protein CASRTGRGWEQYF.

The chain joins TRBV6-6 to TRBJ1-1; maybe TRBD1 (5 bases). The CDR3 sequence is 15 residues long. Germline V lookup: CDR1 MNHNY, CDR2 SVGAGI (reference sequence). V lost 2 bases, J lost 4 bases, and 14 bases lay in between. For the CDR3, the DNA is TGTGCCAGCAGTTACCCGAACCAGGGAGGCACTGAAGCTTTCTTT. It is translated as CASSYPNQGGTEAFF.

The chain is built from TRBV5-1 and TRBJ1-1; no reliable D call. CDR1 is SGHRS and CDR2 is YFSETQ in the germline V gene. The CDR3 extends over 14 amino acids. V lost 4 bases to trimming and J lost 0 bases, with 10 bases between them. The CDR3 sequence: CASSQGDLNTEAFF. The CDR3 DNA is TGCGCCAGCAGCCAAGGAGACTTGAACACTGAAGCTTTCTTT.

This clone was counted a few times. Other DNA variants within this sample encode the same CDR3. The rearrangement links TRBV19 to TRBJ1-1; TRBD1 matches at 7 bases. V shed 8 bases and J 1 base; nucleotides not matched to a gene: 13. CDR1 and CDR2 from the germline V gene are LNHDA and SQIVND (reference sequence). The CDR3 totals 16 residues. CDR3 sequence (DNA): TGTGCCAGTCGGGGGGGCGCAGGGGGACAGAACACTGAAGCTTTCTTT. As protein: CASRGGAGGQNTEAFF.

The V and J genes are TRBV7-6 and TRBJ2-2; TRBD1 matches 11 bases. This CDR3 has 16 amino acids. V was clipped by 5 bases and J by 6 bases; unmatched bases: 8. Germline CDR1 is SGHVS and CDR2 is FNYEAQ. CDR3 amino acids: CASSAKGQGAPGELFF. The CDR3 DNA follows: TGTGCCAGCAGCGCAAAAGGACAGGGGGCGCCCGGGGAGCTGTTTTTT.

The chain uses TRBV28 and TRBJ1-1; D is perhaps TRBD1 (6 bases). The CDR3 runs to 13 residues. Between the trimmed V and J ends, which lost 5 bases and 5 bases, there was a span of 12 bases. Germline V gene lookup returns CDR1 MDHEN and CDR2 SYDVKM. CDR3 residues: CASSRQGRTEAFF. Here the CDR3 DNA reads TGTGCCAGCAGTCGTCAGGGGAGAACTGAAGCTTTCTTT.

The J gene is TRBJ2-7, the V gene TRBV27; tentative D call: TRBD1 (5 bases). V was shortened by 7 bases and J by 2 bases, with 15 bases between the two germline ends. Germline-derived CDR1 and CDR2 are MNHEY and SMNVEV (reference sequence). The CDR3 spans 14 residues. CDR3 nucleotides: TGTGCCAGCACCCCAGGGCCGAGGCCCTACGAGCAGTACTTC. Amino acid sequence: CASTPGPRPYEQYF.

J is TRBJ2-5 and V is TRBV3-1 (or the pseudogene TRBV3-2), with 7 bases that match TRBD2. The germline V gene has CDR1 LGHDT and CDR2 YNNKEL (reference sequence). The CDR3 covers 16 residues. The junction had 12 bases not matched to a gene; V was cut back by 4 bases and J by 4 bases. CDR3 region: CASSRSWGSGLETQYF. In DNA form, the CDR3 reads TGTGCCAGCAGCCGGAGCTGGGGTAGCGGGCTAGAGACCCAGTACTTC.

V is TRBV5-5 and J is TRBJ1-4; D is unresolved. CDR1 and CDR2 (germline): SGHKS, YYEKEE (reference sequence). CDR3 length equals 15 residues. V was clipped by 3 bases and J by 3 bases, with 12 bases between them. CDR3 bases: TGTGCCAGCAGCTCGCTCGGAGGGCCTAATGAAAAACTGTTTTTT. Its translation is CASSSLGGPNEKLFF.

The CDR3 protein is CAWSGSDQETQYF. The CDR3, as DNA: TGTGCCTGGAGTGGTTCAGATCAAGAGACCCAGTACTTC. The chain has TRBV30 and TRBJ2-5, with unresolved D. The CDR3 extends over 13 amino acids. The V end was cut by 1 base, the J end by 2 bases, with 8 bases between. Germline CDR1 is GTSNPN and CDR2 is SVGIG (reference sequence).

The chain carries TRBV29-1 and TRBJ2-5; D might be TRBD1 (5 bases). Germline CDR1 is SQVTM and CDR2 is ANQGSEA. The CDR3 runs to 14 residues. Trimming pared 6 bases from V and 4 bases from J, leaving 18 bases between. CDR3 DNA sequence: TGCAGCGTCCCCGTCCCTGAGCAGGGAGAGACCCAGTACTTC. Its protein is CSVPVPEQGETQYF.

This chain connects TRBV5-1 to TRBJ1-3, with D perhaps TRBD1 (5 bases). The CDR3 totals 17 residues. Trimming removed 0 bases at V and 1 base at J, with 14 bases between. Looked up from germline, CDR1 is SGHRS and CDR2 is YFSETQ. The chain's CDR3 is CASSLVPLQVSGNTIYF. CDR3 coding DNA: TGCGCCAGCAGCTTGGTCCCACTACAGGTGTCTGGAAACACCATATATTTT.

The gene calls are TRBV19 and TRBJ2-5; tentative D call: TRBD1 (6 bases). Trimming pared 6 bases from V and 3 bases from J, leaving 20 bases between. Germline V CDR1 and CDR2: LNHDA, SQIVND (reference sequence). The CDR3 is made up of 16 amino acids. CDR3 sequence: CASSLWTVGNEETQYF. CDR3 sequence (DNA): TGTGCCAGTAGCCTTTGGACAGTTGGTAACGAAGAGACCCAGTACTTC.

The chain uses TRBV5-6 and TRBJ1-3; D remains unclear. This CDR3 contains 15 residues. The V and J ends lost 5 bases and 3 bases respectively, with 15 bases between them. CDR1 is SGHDT, CDR2 YYEEEE, per germline. The CDR3 DNA is TGTGCCAGCAGTACACCCAGAGACTATGGAAACACCATATATTTT. As protein: CASSTPRDYGNTIYF.

This clone has only a few counts. This chain joins TRBV4-2 and TRBJ1-5; TRBD1 is a possible D gene (6 bases). CDR1 LGHNA and CDR2 YNFKEQ come from the germline V gene. This CDR3 is 15 amino acids long. With 0 bases removed from V and 1 base from J, the gap between germline ends came to 7 bases. CDR3 in DNA: TGTGCCAGCAGCCAAGAGGGGACAAGCAATCAGCCCCAGCATTTT. Residues: CASSQEGTSNQPQHF.

The CDR3 loop is CAWSVGTGRVTVTQYF. CDR3 in DNA: TGTGCCTGGAGTGTAGGGACAGGGAGGGTTACGGTGACCCAGTACTTC. The gene calls are TRBV30 and TRBJ2-5, with 9 bases identical to TRBD1. Looked up from germline, CDR1 is GTSNPN and CDR2 is SVGIG (reference sequence). V lost 0 bases to trimming and J lost 7 bases; unmatched junction nucleotides: 12. CDR3 length equals 16 residues.

For the CDR3, the DNA is TGCGCCAGCAGTCGCGGGGCAGTCTCCTACAATGAGCAGTTCTTC. It specifies CASSRGAVSYNEQFF. J is TRBJ2-1 and V is TRBV5-1, with D possibly matching TRBD2 (6 bases). Germline assignment: CDR1 SGHRS and CDR2 YFSETQ. The CDR3 loop spans 15 amino acids. The V end lost 5 bases, the J end lost 0 bases, and 12 bases lay between the germline ends.

The chain uses TRBV4-1 and TRBJ2-7, with D tentatively TRBD1 (6 bases). The V end was cut by 1 base, the J end by 4 bases, with 11 bases between. The CDR3 extends over 14 amino acids. Germline-derived CDR1 and CDR2 are MGHRA and YSYEKL. The CDR3 is CASSQGTGKYEQYF. CDR3 nucleotides: TGCGCCAGCAGCCAAGGTACAGGGAAGTACGAGCAGTACTTC.

This clone was recorded a few times. The chain links TRBV4-2 to TRBJ2-3; 10 bases are a match to TRBD2. Germline V gene sequence: CDR1 LGHNA, CDR2 YNFKEQ. V lost 4 bases, J lost 4 bases, and 11 bases stayed unmatched. This CDR3 contains 17 residues. CDR3 loop: CASSPLPSGGAADTQYF. For the CDR3, the DNA is TGTGCCAGCAGCCCATTACCCAGCGGGGGGGCCGCAGATACGCAGTATTTT.

This clone appeared a single time. The J gene is TRBJ2-7, the V gene TRBV6-6; D gene unclear. V dropped 0 bases and J dropped 5 bases, with 17 bases sitting between them. Looked up from germline, CDR1 is MNHNY and CDR2 is SVGAGI (reference sequence). This CDR3 is 16 amino acids long. Written as DNA, the CDR3 is TGTGCCAGCAGTTACTCGGTACCGGGTATTAGTGACGAGCAGTACTTC. Its translation: CASSYSVPGISDEQYF.

V gene TRBV24-1 combines with J gene TRBJ1-2; 8 bases are a match to TRBD1. J gave up 4 bases and V 5 bases, and 8 bases lay outside the gene matches. The CDR3 runs to 15 residues. Germline CDR1 and CDR2: KGHDR and SFDVKD. The CDR3 spells CATSGTYRGTYGYTF. CDR3 DNA sequence: TGTGCCACCAGTGGAACTTACAGGGGGACCTATGGCTACACCTTC.